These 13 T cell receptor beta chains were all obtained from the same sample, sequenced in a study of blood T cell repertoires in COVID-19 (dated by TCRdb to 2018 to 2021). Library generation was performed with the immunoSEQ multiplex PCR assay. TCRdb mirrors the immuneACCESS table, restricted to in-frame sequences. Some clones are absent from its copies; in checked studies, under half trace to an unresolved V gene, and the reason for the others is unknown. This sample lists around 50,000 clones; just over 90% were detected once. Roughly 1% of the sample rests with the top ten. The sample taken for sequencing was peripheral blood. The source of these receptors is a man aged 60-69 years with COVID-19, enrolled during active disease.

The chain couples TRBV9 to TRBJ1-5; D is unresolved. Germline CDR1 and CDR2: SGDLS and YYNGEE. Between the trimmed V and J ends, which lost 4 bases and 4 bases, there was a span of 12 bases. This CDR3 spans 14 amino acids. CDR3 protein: CASSPSLQNQPQHF. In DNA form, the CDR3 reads TGTGCCAGCAGCCCCTCCCTACAGAATCAGCCCCAGCATTTT.

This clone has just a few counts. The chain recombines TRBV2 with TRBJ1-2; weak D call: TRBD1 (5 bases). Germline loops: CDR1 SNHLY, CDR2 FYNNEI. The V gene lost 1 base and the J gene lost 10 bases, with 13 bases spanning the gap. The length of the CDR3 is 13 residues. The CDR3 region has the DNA TGTGCCAGCAGTGAAGAGGTCGCAGGGCCCTACACCTTC. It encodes CASSEEVAGPYTF.

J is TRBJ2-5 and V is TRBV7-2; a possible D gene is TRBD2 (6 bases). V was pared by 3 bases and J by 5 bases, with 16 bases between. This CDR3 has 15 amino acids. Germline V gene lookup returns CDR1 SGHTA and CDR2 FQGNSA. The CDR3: CASSFSGGTTETQYF. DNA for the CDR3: TGTGCCAGCAGCTTCTCTGGGGGGACCACGGAGACCCAGTACTTC.

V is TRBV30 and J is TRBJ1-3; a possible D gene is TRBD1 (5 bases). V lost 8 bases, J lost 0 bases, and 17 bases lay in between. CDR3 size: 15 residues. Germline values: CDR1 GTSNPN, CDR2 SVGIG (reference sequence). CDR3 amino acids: CAGHRNRLSGNTIYF. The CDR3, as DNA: TGTGCCGGTCACAGGAACCGTCTCTCTGGAAACACCATATATTTT.

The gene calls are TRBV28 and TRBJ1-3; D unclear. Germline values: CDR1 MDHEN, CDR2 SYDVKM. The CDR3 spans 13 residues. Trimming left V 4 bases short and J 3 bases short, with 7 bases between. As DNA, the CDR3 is TGTGCCAGCAGTTCCCTCGGTGGAAACACCATATATTTT. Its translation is CASSSLGGNTIYF.

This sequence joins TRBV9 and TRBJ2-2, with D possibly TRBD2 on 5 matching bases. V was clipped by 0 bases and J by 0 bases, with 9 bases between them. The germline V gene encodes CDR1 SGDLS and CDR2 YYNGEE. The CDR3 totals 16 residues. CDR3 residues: CASSVENGANTGELFF. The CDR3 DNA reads TGTGCCAGCAGCGTAGAGAACGGGGCGAACACCGGGGAGCTGTTTTTT.

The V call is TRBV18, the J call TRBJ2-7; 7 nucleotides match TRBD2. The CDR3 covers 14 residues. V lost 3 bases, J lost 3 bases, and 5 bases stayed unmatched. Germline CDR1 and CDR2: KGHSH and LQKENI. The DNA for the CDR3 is TGTGCCAGCTCACCGGGGCGGGGGAGCTACGAGCAGTACTTC. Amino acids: CASSPGRGSYEQYF. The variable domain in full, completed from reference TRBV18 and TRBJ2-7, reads NAGVMQNPRHLVRRRGQEARLRCSPMKGHSHVYWYRQLPEEGLKFMVYLQKENIIDESGMPKERFSAEFPKEGPSILRIQQVVRGDSAAYFCASSPGRGSYEQYFGPGTRLTVT.

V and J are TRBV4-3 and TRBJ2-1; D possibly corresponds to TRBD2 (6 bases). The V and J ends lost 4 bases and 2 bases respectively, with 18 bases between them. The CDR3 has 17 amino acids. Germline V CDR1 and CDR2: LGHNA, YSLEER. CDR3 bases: TGCGCCAGCAGCCGGTTGTTCTTCGGGGGTGCCTACAATGAGCAGTTCTTC. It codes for CASSRLFFGGAYNEQFF.

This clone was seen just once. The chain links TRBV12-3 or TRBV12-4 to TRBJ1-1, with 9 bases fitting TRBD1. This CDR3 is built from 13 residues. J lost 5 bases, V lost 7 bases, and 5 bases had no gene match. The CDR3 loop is CASTGTGRTEAFF. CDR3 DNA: TGTGCCAGCACCGGGACAGGGAGGACTGAAGCTTTCTTT.

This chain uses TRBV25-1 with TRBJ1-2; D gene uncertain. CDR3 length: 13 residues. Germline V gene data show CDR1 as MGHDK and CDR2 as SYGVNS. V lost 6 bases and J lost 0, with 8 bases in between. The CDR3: CASRGPPNYGYTF. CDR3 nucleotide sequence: TGTGCCAGCAGGGGCCCCCCTAACTATGGCTACACCTTC.

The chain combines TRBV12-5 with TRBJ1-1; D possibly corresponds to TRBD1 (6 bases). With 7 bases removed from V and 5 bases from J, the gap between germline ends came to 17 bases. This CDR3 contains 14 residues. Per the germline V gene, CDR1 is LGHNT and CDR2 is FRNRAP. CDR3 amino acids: CASANREGGTEAFF. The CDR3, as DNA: TGTGCTAGTGCGAACAGGGAGGGGGGGACTGAAGCTTTCTTT. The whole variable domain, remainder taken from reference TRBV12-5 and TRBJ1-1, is DARVTQTPRHKVTEMGQEVTMRCQPILGHNTVFWYRQTMMQGLELLAYFRNRAPLDDSGMPKDRFSAEMPDATLATLKIQPSEPRDSAVYFCASANREGGTEAFFGQGTRLTVV.

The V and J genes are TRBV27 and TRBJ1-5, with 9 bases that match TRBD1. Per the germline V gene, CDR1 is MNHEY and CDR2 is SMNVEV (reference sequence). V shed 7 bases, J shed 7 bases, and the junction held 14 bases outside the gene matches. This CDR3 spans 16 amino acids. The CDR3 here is CASKILRQGGKQPQHF. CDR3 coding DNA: TGTGCCAGCAAGATACTCAGACAGGGGGGAAAGCAGCCCCAGCATTTT.

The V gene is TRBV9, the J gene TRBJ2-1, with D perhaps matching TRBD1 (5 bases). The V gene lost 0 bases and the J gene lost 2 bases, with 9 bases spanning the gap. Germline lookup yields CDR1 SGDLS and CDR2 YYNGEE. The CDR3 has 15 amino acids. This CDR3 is CASSVEGAPYNEQFF. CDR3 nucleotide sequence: TGTGCCAGCAGCGTAGAAGGGGCCCCCTACAATGAGCAGTTCTTC.